These 5 T cell receptor beta chains originate from one sample sequenced in a study of blood T cell repertoires in COVID-19 (TCRdb year 2020). The method was the immunoSEQ multiplex PCR assay. TCRdb mirrors the immuneACCESS table, restricted to in-frame sequences. Some clones are absent from its copies; in checked studies, under half trace to an unresolved V gene, and the reason for the others is unknown. The sample table records under 150,000 clones; 75% to 90% of these occur just once. Roughly 5% of the sample rests with the top ten. The sample was peripheral blood. The receptors were gathered from a woman aged 55-70 years with COVID-19, enrolled during active disease.

The V call is TRBV30, the J call TRBJ1-2; 8 bases are a match to TRBD1. From germline, CDR1 is GTSNPN and CDR2 SVGIG (reference sequence). V dropped 4 bases and J dropped 5; count of bases not matched to a gene: 9. This CDR3 has 14 amino acids. CDR3 nucleotide sequence: TGTGCCTGGATACCCGGGACAGGCAATTATGGCTACACCTTC. Protein: CAWIPGTGNYGYTF. Looking up the rest from reference TRBV30 and TRBJ1-2 gives the full variable domain: SQTIHQWPATLVQPVGSPLSLECTVEGTSNPNLYWYRQAAGRGLQLLFYSVGIGQISSEVPQNLSASRPQDRQFILSSKKLLLSDSGFYLCAWIPGTGNYGYTFGSGTRLTVV.

This clone was detected a few times. The chain uses TRBV5-1 and TRBJ1-1, with TRBD1 matching 9 bases. The junction had 10 bases not matched to a gene; V was cut back by 5 bases and J by 5 bases. This CDR3 has 15 residues. Germline-derived CDR1 and CDR2 are SGHRS and YFSETQ. CDR3 protein: CASSQVTGGGTEAFF. DNA for the CDR3: TGCGCCAGCAGTCAAGTGACAGGGGGAGGGACTGAAGCTTTCTTT.

J is TRBJ1-1 and V is TRBV2; unclear D gene. V was trimmed by 1 base and J by 0 bases, leaving 18 bases between them. CDR1 and CDR2 from the germline V gene are SNHLY and FYNNEI. CDR3 size: 18 residues. The CDR3 DNA reads as TGTGCCAGCAGTGAAGGCGCGAGAGGAGGTTGGGTGAACACTGAAGCTTTCTTT. Translating it yields CASSEGARGGWVNTEAFF.

The chain carries TRBV29-1 and TRBJ2-3; unclear D gene. The CDR3 is 15 amino acids. Germline-derived CDR1 and CDR2 are SQVTM and ANQGSEA. V shed 4 bases and J shed 0 bases, with 14 bases lying between them. CDR3: CSVASATSSTDTQYF. The CDR3 region has the DNA TGCAGCGTTGCCTCGGCGACTTCTAGCACAGATACGCAGTATTTT.

The chain links TRBV12-3 or TRBV12-4 to TRBJ2-7; weak D call: TRBD1 (6 bases). Trimming pared 8 bases from V and 3 bases from J, leaving 8 bases between. The CDR3 sequence is 11 residues long. In DNA, the CDR3 is TGTGCCAGCCAGGGGAGCTACGAGCAGTACTTC. It translates to CASQGSYEQYF.